This is a list of T cell receptor beta chains from one sample in a study of T cells in Graves' hyperthyroidism and ophthalmopathy. TCRdb redid the calling of the multiplex PCR reads with MiXCR, one entry per CDR3 protein. The sample records around 300,000 distinct CDR3 sequences, roughly 22% being singletons. Specimen: blood. The receptors derive from a man aged 30-40 years with Graves' ophthalmopathy. Each CDR3 is given with its conserved first and last residue. The order of the fields is V gene, clone size, J gene, D gene, CDR3 DNA, CDR3 protein. D genes are given only for firm matches. Clone size, where shown, is once, few, many, or a class for clones that have expanded.

V: TRBV11-1
size: many
J: TRBJ2-5
D: -
DNA: TGTGCCAGCAGCTTAGCGCGCCTCCCAGAGACCCAGTACTTC
CDR3: CASSLARLPETQYF

V: TRBV12-3/TRBV12-4
size: many
J: TRBJ1-2
D: -
DNA: TGTGCCAGCAGTTTTAGGGCAGGGAGGCCTAACTATGGCTACACCTTC
CDR3: CASSFRAGRPNYGYTF

V: TRBV5-5
size: -
J: TRBJ1-2
D: -
DNA: TGTGCCAGCAGCTTGAGCGGGGGGGCACGCTATGGCTACACCTTC
CDR3: CASSLSGGARYGYTF

V: TRBV28
size: -
J: TRBJ2-4
D: -
DNA: TGTGCCAGCAGCTTCAGAGGGGGAGGGGGCATTCAGTACTTC
CDR3: CASSFRGGGGIQYF

V: TRBV20-1
size: -
J: TRBJ2-2
D: -
DNA: TGCAGTGCTAGATCAGGGGTTAACGGGGAGCTGTTTTTT
CDR3: CSARSGVNGELFF

V: TRBV7-3
size: -
J: TRBJ2-5
D: -
DNA: TGTGCCAGCAGCCCCAAAGGGGAGGAGACCCAGTACTTC
CDR3: CASSPKGEETQYF

V: TRBV13
size: few
J: TRBJ1-1
D: TRBD1
DNA: TGTGCCAGCAGCCCCGACAGGGTATGGGCTTTCTTT
CDR3: CASSPDRVWAFF

V: TRBV3-1
size: few
J: TRBJ2-2
D: -
DNA: TGTGCCAGCAGCCCACTTCGCACCGGGGAGCTGTTTTTT
CDR3: CASSPLRTGELFF

V: TRBV7-8
size: -
J: TRBJ2-7
D: -
DNA: TGTGCCAGCAGCTCCGGCTCCCTCTACGAGCAGTACTTC
CDR3: CASSSGSLYEQYF

V: TRBV28
size: -
J: TRBJ2-3
D: TRBD2
DNA: TGTGCCAGCAGTTTATGGCTAGCGGGAGGGCCGGATACGCAGTATTTT
CDR3: CASSLWLAGGPDTQYF

V: TRBV5-6
size: -
J: TRBJ1-2
D: -
DNA: TGTGCCAGCAGCTTGCCTTCAGGCTATGGCTACACCTTC
CDR3: CASSLPSGYGYTF

V: TRBV20-1
size: many
J: TRBJ2-1
D: TRBD2
DNA: TGCAGTGCTTTTGGGACTAGCCGGCAAAACAATGAGCAGTTCTTC
CDR3: CSAFGTSRQNNEQFF

V: TRBV30
size: -
J: TRBJ2-1
D: TRBD2
DNA: TGTGCCTGGACCGCTACTAGCGGAGGGTACAATGAGCAGTTCTTC
CDR3: CAWTATSGGYNEQFF

V: TRBV11-3
size: -
J: TRBJ2-7
D: TRBD1
DNA: TGTGCCAGCAGCCCGCGGACAGGGAAGAACGAGCAGTACTTC
CDR3: CASSPRTGKNEQYF

V: TRBV7-9
size: -
J: TRBJ2-7
D: TRBD2
DNA: TGTGCCAGCAGCTTGGGGTCGGGAGGGTTGGGTCCCGAGCAGTACTTC
CDR3: CASSLGSGGLGPEQYF

V: TRBV20-1
size: few
J: TRBJ2-7
D: TRBD1
DNA: TGCAGTGCTCCAACAGGGGTTTCTCGCGAGCAGTACTTC
CDR3: CSAPTGVSREQYF

V: TRBV3-1
size: few
J: TRBJ2-7
D: -
DNA: TGTGCCAGCAGCCGGCTACAGGGTGGTCGGTACGAGCAGTACTTC
CDR3: CASSRLQGGRYEQYF

V: TRBV20-1
size: few
J: TRBJ2-5
D: TRBD1
DNA: TGCAGTGCTCCAACACAGGACAGGGCGGAGACCCAGTACTTC
CDR3: CSAPTQDRAETQYF

V: TRBV18
size: many
J: TRBJ1-5
D: -
DNA: TGTGCCAGCTCACCACGGGTTGATCAGCCCCAGCATTTT
CDR3: CASSPRVDQPQHF

V: TRBV5-1
size: many
J: TRBJ2-3
D: TRBD1
DNA: TGCGCCAGCAGCAGGGGGCCCACAGATACGCAGTATTTT
CDR3: CASSRGPTDTQYF

V: TRBV12-5
size: -
J: TRBJ1-1
D: -
DNA: TGTGCTAGTGCCCGGTGGGGGGCAGGAGCTTTCTTT
CDR3: CASARWGAGAFF

V: TRBV20-1
size: -
J: TRBJ2-5
D: -
DNA: TGCAGTGCCAGGGGACCTGGCAAGACTAACGGGAGACCAGAGACCCAGTACTTC
CDR3: CSARGPGKTNGRPETQYF

V: TRBV4-1
size: -
J: TRBJ2-7
D: TRBD2
DNA: TGCGCCAGCAGCCAAGATACGGGGTTAGTAGCGGGGCGCAGGAGCGAGCAGTACTTC
CDR3: CASSQDTGLVAGRRSEQYF

V: TRBV19
size: -
J: TRBJ2-1
D: -
DNA: TGTGCCAGTAGTATGGCAGGGAGCTACAATGAGCAGTTCTTC
CDR3: CASSMAGSYNEQFF

V: TRBV6-1
size: once
J: TRBJ2-1
D: TRBD2
DNA: TGTGCCAGCAGGGGAACCGGGACTAGCGGGACGGACAATGAGCAGTTCTTC
CDR3: CASRGTGTSGTDNEQFF

V: TRBV3-1
size: many
J: TRBJ2-7
D: -
DNA: TGTGCCAGCAACCAAAAGGGCAACTACGAGCAGTACTTC
CDR3: CASNQKGNYEQYF

V: TRBV19
size: few
J: TRBJ2-3
D: -
DNA: TGTGCCAGTAGTATAGAGGGTACGGGAAGCCTCAGAGATACGCAGTATTTT
CDR3: CASSIEGTGSLRDTQYF

V: TRBV6-1
size: few
J: TRBJ2-1
D: TRBD2
DNA: TGTGCCAGCAGTTCACCCGGGACTAGGTACGATGAGCAGTTCTTC
CDR3: CASSSPGTRYDEQFF

V: TRBV20-1
size: few
J: TRBJ1-5
D: -
DNA: TGCAGTGCTACGGACAGATTACGGGGGGGACAGCCCCAGCATTTT
CDR3: CSATDRLRGGQPQHF

V: TRBV29-1
size: few
J: TRBJ2-3
D: -
DNA: TGCAGCGTTGAAGAAGGAGCAGATACGCAGTATTTT
CDR3: CSVEEGADTQYF

V: TRBV12-3/TRBV12-4
size: few
J: TRBJ2-6
D: TRBD2
DNA: TGTGCCAGCAGCCCATTTAAGGTGGCGGGGGCTGGGGCCAACGTCCTGACTTTC
CDR3: CASSPFKVAGAGANVLTF

V: TRBV11-2
size: many
J: TRBJ2-2
D: -
DNA: TGTGCCAGCAGCGTACGACTGGCCGGGGAGCTGTTTTTT
CDR3: CASSVRLAGELFF

V: TRBV10-3
size: few
J: TRBJ2-7
D: -
DNA: TGTGCCATCAGTAAACAGGGATACGAGCAGTACTTC
CDR3: CAISKQGYEQYF

V: TRBV3-1
size: -
J: TRBJ2-7
D: -
DNA: TGTGCCAGCAGCCAAGATAATTTGGGGGGTAGGGGGTACGAGCAGTACTTC
CDR3: CASSQDNLGGRGYEQYF

V: TRBV5-1
size: -
J: TRBJ2-3
D: TRBD1
DNA: TGCGCCAGCAGCTTGGAACCCCGGACAGGGGGCCTCACAGATACGCAGTATTTT
CDR3: CASSLEPRTGGLTDTQYF

V: TRBV20-1
size: -
J: TRBJ1-4
D: -
DNA: TGCAGTGCTTCAGTACCGGGATTTAATAATGAAAAACTGTTTTTT
CDR3: CSASVPGFNNEKLFF

V: TRBV20-1
size: few
J: TRBJ2-1
D: -
DNA: TGCAGTGCTAGAGTCAACAGGTACTACAATGAGCAGTTCTTC
CDR3: CSARVNRYYNEQFF

V: TRBV7-3
size: -
J: TRBJ1-2
D: -
DNA: TGTGCCAGCAGCTTAGGGAGGGAACCCTCCTATGGCTACACCTTC
CDR3: CASSLGREPSYGYTF

V: TRBV9
size: few
J: TRBJ2-1
D: TRBD1
DNA: TGTGCCAGCAGCGTAGGAGGGGGCGCCTACAATGAGCAGTTCTTC
CDR3: CASSVGGGAYNEQFF

V: TRBV20-1
size: -
J: TRBJ2-1
D: -
DNA: TGCAGTGCTAGAGAGTGGGGCGGTGAGCAGTTCTTC
CDR3: CSAREWGGEQFF

V: TRBV27
size: few
J: TRBJ2-3
D: -
DNA: TGTGCCAGCAGTTTAAGGCTAGTAACAGATACGCAGTATTTT
CDR3: CASSLRLVTDTQYF

V: TRBV28
size: -
J: TRBJ1-6
D: TRBD1
DNA: TGTGCCAGCAGTTTGAGGGGACGGGGACAGAATTCACCCCTCCACTTT
CDR3: CASSLRGRGQNSPLHF